The next 31 T cell receptor beta chains were all read from a single sample in a study of identifying expanded T cells in peripheral blood. Clones were sequenced by immunoSEQ multiplex PCR, and TCRdb holds only the in-frame ones, with some missing. This table has tens of thousands of clones, around nine tenths appearing once. Material for sequencing was blood. All receptors come from a person aged 18 to 75 in good health.

The chain's CDR3 is CASSGGQGREIRLYEQYF. The CDR3 bases are TGTGCCAGCAGTGGGGGACAGGGGCGCGAGATTCGACTCTACGAGCAGTACTTC. The V gene is TRBV28, the J gene TRBJ2-7; 10 positions match TRBD1. From germline, CDR1 is MDHEN and CDR2 SYDVKM. CDR3 length equals 18 residues. V shed 5 bases and J 3 bases; nucleotides not matched to a gene: 16.

V usage is TRBV9 and J usage is TRBJ2-7, with D possibly TRBD1 on 6 matching bases. CDR3 size: 14 residues. V gave up 4 bases and J gave up 2 bases, with 13 bases separating them. Germline CDR1 reads SGDLS; CDR2 reads YYNGEE. The CDR3 protein is CASSSPGQPYEQYF. The CDR3 region has the DNA TGTGCCAGCAGCAGCCCGGGACAACCCTACGAGCAGTACTTC. Full variable domain (rest looked up from reference TRBV9 and TRBJ2-7): DSGVTQTPKHLITATGQRVTLRCSPRSGDLSVYWYQQSLDQGLQFLIQYYNGEERAKGNILERFSAQQFPDLHSELNLSSLELGDSALYFCASSSPGQPYEQYFGPGTRLTVT.

The chain has TRBV6-1 and TRBJ2-3; no firm D call. Trimming took off 3 bases at V and 4 bases at J, with 2 bases between the two ends. The CDR3 runs 11 residues. The germline CDR1 and CDR2 sequences are MNHNS and SASEGT. CDR3 loop: CASSDSDTQYF. The CDR3 DNA reads as TGTGCCAGCAGTGACTCAGATACGCAGTATTTT.

The sample holds a few counts of this clone. CDR3 region: CASRLRGDQPQHF. The CDR3 region has the DNA TGTGCCAGCAGACTTAGGGGGGATCAGCCCCAGCATTTT. The V call is TRBV28, the J call TRBJ1-5; D is possibly TRBD1 (6 bases). The ends were cut back, 6 bases at V and 5 bases at J, with 11 bases in the middle. Germline V gene lookup returns CDR1 MDHEN and CDR2 SYDVKM. This CDR3 has 13 residues. The full variable domain, its missing parts supplied by reference TRBV28 and TRBJ1-5, is DVKVTQSSRYLVKRTGEKVFLECVQDMDHENMFWYRQDPGLGLRLIYFSYDVKMKEKGDIPEGYSVSREKKERFSLILESASTNQTSMYLCASRLRGDQPQHFGDGTRLSIL.

The rearrangement uses TRBV19 and TRBJ2-1, with 11 bases aligning to TRBD2. V dropped 5 bases and J dropped 0; count of bases not matched to a gene: 6. In germline, CDR1 is LNHDA, CDR2 SQIVND (reference sequence). The CDR3 is 17 residues long. This CDR3 reads CASSSGLAGVSYNEQFF. CDR3 in DNA: TGTGCCAGTAGTTCAGGACTAGCGGGCGTCTCCTACAATGAGCAGTTCTTC. Using reference TRBV19 and TRBJ2-1 for the parts outside the CDR3, the full variable domain is DGGITQSPKYLFRKEGQNVTLSCEQNLNHDAMYWYRQDPGQGLRLIYYSQIVNDFQKGDIAEGYSVSREKKESFPLTVTSAQKNPTAFYLCASSSGLAGVSYNEQFFGPGTRLTVL.

Concerning this clone itself: An end of the junction differs from the germline gene, which may be a read error. This chain uses TRBV7-7 with TRBJ2-5; D tentatively reads TRBD1 or TRBD2 (5 bases each). The length of the CDR3 is 14 residues. Germline CDR1 reads SSHAT; CDR2 reads FNYEAQ (reference sequence). The CDR3 protein is CASSLDSGGETQYF. The DNA for the CDR3 is TGTGCTAGCAGCTTAGACAGTGGGGGAGAGACCCAGTACTTC.

This clone occurred once. The rearrangement uses TRBV11-2 and TRBJ2-1, with TRBD2 matching 8 bases. Germline CDR1 SGHAT, CDR2 FQNNGV. V trimming: 4 bases; J trimming: 4 bases; junction bases outside the gene matches: 6. The CDR3 length is 15 residues. CDR3 coding DNA: TGTGCCAGCAGCTCCACTAGCGGTCATTACAATGAGCAGTTCTTC. This translates into CASSSTSGHYNEQFF.

J is TRBJ2-1 and V is TRBV7-2, with TRBD2 as a possible D gene (5 bases). The CDR3 covers 15 residues. V lost 4 bases to trimming and J lost 8 bases, with 18 bases between them. In germline, CDR1 is SGHTA, CDR2 FQGNSA. CDR3 nucleotides: TGTGCCAGCAGCTCCCGGTTGTATGACGGGGATGAGCAGTTCTTC. Protein sequence: CASSSRLYDGDEQFF.

The rearrangement links TRBV5-1 to TRBJ1-1; D is possibly TRBD1 (6 bases). This CDR3 is built from 15 residues. V was cut by 8 bases and J by 3 bases, with 20 bases left in between. Germline V gene sequence: CDR1 SGHRS, CDR2 YFSETQ. The CDR3 sequence: CASTWGANKDTEAFF. DNA of the CDR3: TGCGCCAGTACATGGGGGGCGAATAAGGACACTGAAGCTTTCTTT.

This chain connects TRBV19 to TRBJ2-2; no clear D gene. Germline V gives CDR1 LNHDA, CDR2 SQIVND (reference sequence). V was cut by 4 bases and J by 1 base, with 7 bases left in between. The CDR3 is 14 residues long. DNA of the CDR3: TGTGCCAGTAGTACCCTGTTGAACACCGGGGAGCTGTTTTTT. Translated, it gives CASSTLLNTGELFF.

CDR3: CATGQGALYEQYF. CDR3 DNA: TGCGCCACCGGACAGGGGGCCCTCTACGAGCAGTACTTC. The chain employs TRBV10-2 and TRBJ2-7, with 11 bases fitting TRBD1. This CDR3 contains 13 residues. Trimming cost V 10 bases and J 3 bases; bases outside gene matches: 5. Germline V CDR1 and CDR2: WSHSY, SAAADI.

The chain's CDR3 is CASSPTLIAATGYEQYF. The CDR3 region has the DNA TGTGCCAGCAGTCCCACACTAATTGCGGCGACAGGGTACGAGCAGTACTTC. The gene calls are TRBV6-7 and TRBJ2-7, with TRBD1 matching over 7 bases. TRBV6-7 is an ORF, with its function uncertain. The J segment lost 4 bases and the V segment lost 5 bases, leaving 17 bases of the junction unmatched. CDR3 length: 17 residues.

The chain is built from TRBV7-2 and TRBJ2-2; no reliable D call. Per the germline V gene, CDR1 is SGHTA and CDR2 is FQGNSA. V was pared by 2 bases and J by 5 bases, with 15 bases between. The length of the CDR3 is 16 residues. CDR3 residues: CASSLFWVAHTGELFF. The CDR3 DNA reads as TGTGCCAGCAGCTTATTTTGGGTAGCCCATACCGGGGAGCTGTTTTTT. Based on the CDR3 plus reference TRBV7-2 and TRBJ2-2, the full variable domain is GAGVSQSPSNKVTEKGKDVELRCDPISGHTALYWYRQSLGQGLEFLIYFQGNSAPDKSGLPSDRFSAERTGGSVSTLTIQRTQQEDSAVYLCASSLFWVAHTGELFFGEGSRLTVL.

The chain uses TRBV23-1 and TRBJ2-1, with 13 bases lining up with TRBD2. TRBV23-1 is classed as an ORF, of uncertain function. There are 19 residues in the CDR3. After removal of 0 bases from V and 1 base from J, the junction contained 6 bases not matched to a gene. CDR3 sequence (DNA): TGCGCCAGCAGTCAATCCGGGACTAGCGGGGCTTCTTCCTACAATGAGCAGTTCTTC. Protein product: CASSQSGTSGASSYNEQFF.

The V and J genes are TRBV4-2 and TRBJ2-5; TRBD2 matches at 11 bases. Germline CDR1 is LGHNA and CDR2 is YNFKEQ. CDR3 length: 17 amino acids. Trimming took 1 base from V and 5 from J; bases not matched to a gene: 9. CDR3 in amino acids: CASSQGSLAGETETQYF. CDR3 DNA sequence: TGTGCCAGCAGCCAAGGATCACTAGCGGGAGAGACGGAGACCCAGTACTTC.

V is TRBV11-3 and J is TRBJ2-5; D may be TRBD2 (5 bases). CDR1 SGHNT and CDR2 YENEEA come from the germline V gene. This CDR3 is 13 amino acids long. V dropped 1 base and J dropped 5 bases, with 8 bases sitting between them. The CDR3 nucleotides are TGTGCCAGCAGCTTAGTTCGAGGGGAGACCCAGTACTTC. Amino acid sequence: CASSLVRGETQYF.

This chain uses TRBV5-1 with TRBJ2-2; no clear D. Germline CDR1 SGHRS, CDR2 YFSETQ. The CDR3 runs to 15 residues. V lost 4 bases, J lost 0 bases, and 10 bases lay in between. The CDR3 sequence: CASSPQRTNTGELFF. Written as DNA, the CDR3 is TGCGCCAGCAGCCCCCAGAGGACGAACACCGGGGAGCTGTTTTTT.

The J gene is TRBJ2-2, the V gene TRBV27; maybe TRBD2 (5 bases). Trimming removed 3 bases at V and 0 bases at J, with 11 bases between. The CDR3 consists of 16 residues. Germline assignment: CDR1 MNHEY and CDR2 SMNVEV (reference sequence). This CDR3 is CASSFRELANTGELFF. CDR3 nucleotide sequence: TGTGCCAGCAGTTTCCGCGAACTAGCGAACACCGGGGAGCTGTTTTTT.

The V call is TRBV2, the J call TRBJ2-5; 7 positions agree with TRBD1. From germline, CDR1 is SNHLY and CDR2 FYNNEI. V dropped 1 base and J dropped 5; count of bases not matched to a gene: 4. The CDR3 extends over 14 amino acids. CDR3 residues: CASSEDRGAETQYF. CDR3 DNA sequence: TGTGCCAGCAGTGAAGACAGGGGAGCCGAGACCCAGTACTTC. Combining the CDR3 with reference TRBV2 and TRBJ2-5 gives the whole variable domain EPEVTQTPSHQVTQMGQEVILRCVPISNHLYFYWYRQILGQKVEFLVSFYNNEISEKSEIFDDQFSVERPDGSNFTLKIRSTKLEDSAMYFCASSEDRGAETQYFGPGTRLLVL.

The V call is TRBV30, the J call TRBJ1-4; possibly TRBD1 for D (5 bases). The V gene lost 0 bases and the J gene lost 8 bases, with 19 bases spanning the gap. Looked up from germline, CDR1 is GTSNPN and CDR2 is SVGIG (reference sequence). The CDR3 runs 16 residues. The CDR3, as DNA: TGTGCCTGGAGTGTGGGAGGGGACCTGGGGGAAGAAAAACTGTTTTTT. This codes for CAWSVGGDLGEEKLFF.

This clone was seen just once. J is TRBJ2-2 and V is TRBV9; D is perhaps TRBD2 (6 bases). V was pared by 0 bases and J by 3 bases, with 12 bases between. This CDR3 has 16 amino acids. Germline V gives CDR1 SGDLS, CDR2 YYNGEE. The CDR3 spells CASSVALASYTGELFF. For the CDR3, the DNA is TGTGCCAGCAGCGTAGCTCTAGCGTCCTACACCGGGGAGCTGTTTTTT.

This chain connects TRBV27 to TRBJ2-3; 7 bases match TRBD1. This CDR3 has 13 amino acids. The germline V gene encodes CDR1 MNHEY and CDR2 SMNVEV (reference sequence). V lost 7 bases, J lost 1 base, and 2 bases stayed unmatched. The CDR3: CASKGAGTDTQYF. The CDR3, as DNA: TGTGCCAGCAAGGGGGCTGGCACAGATACGCAGTATTTT.

The rearrangement uses TRBV13 and TRBJ2-3, with 11 positions matching TRBD2. V lost 5 bases, J lost 6 bases, and 4 bases stayed unmatched. The CDR3 spans 14 residues. Germline assignment: CDR1 PRHDT and CDR2 FYEKMQ (reference sequence). CDR3 sequence: CASSLLAGVDTQYF. CDR3 DNA sequence: TGTGCCAGCAGCCTACTAGCGGGAGTGGATACGCAGTATTTT.

V gene TRBV2 combines with J gene TRBJ2-2, with TRBD1 as a possible D gene (6 bases). V was shortened by 5 bases and J by 5 bases, with 15 bases between the two germline ends. This CDR3 has 15 residues. Per the germline V gene, CDR1 is SNHLY and CDR2 is FYNNEI. As DNA, the CDR3 is TGTGCCAGCAGTATTACCCAGGGGCGGACCGGGGAGCTGTTTTTT. Its protein is CASSITQGRTGELFF.

The count of this clone is one. The genes are TRBV4-1 and TRBJ2-2, with TRBD2 matching over 10 bases. The germline CDR1 and CDR2 sequences are MGHRA and YSYEKL. V lost 1 base, J lost 6 bases, and 11 bases stayed unmatched. CDR3 length: 18 residues. The CDR3 nucleotides read TGCGCCAGCAGCCAAGGAAGGGCTAGCGGGAGTAGGTCCGGGGAGCTGTTTTTT. Protein product: CASSQGRASGSRSGELFF.

V is TRBV28 and J is TRBJ2-1; 12 bases align to TRBD2. The CDR3 is made up of 15 amino acids. The V and J ends lost 9 bases and 5 bases, in that order; junction bases with no gene match: 8. CDR1 MDHEN and CDR2 SYDVKM come from the germline V gene. The DNA of the CDR3 is TGTGCCAGTAGAAAGAGACTAGCGGGAGACAATGAGCAGTTCTTC. Translated, it gives CASRKRLAGDNEQFF.

The V gene is TRBV2, the J gene TRBJ2-1; TRBD2 aligns across 9 bases. The V segment lost 5 bases and the J segment 9 bases; nucleotides outside the gene matches: 11. The CDR3 runs 15 residues. Germline-derived CDR1 and CDR2 are SNHLY and FYNNEI. The CDR3 reads CASSPGARGGGEQFF. CDR3 nucleotide sequence: TGTGCCAGCAGTCCCGGGGCGCGGGGGGGCGGTGAGCAGTTCTTC.

The chain links TRBV5-6 to TRBJ2-7, with 9 bases that match TRBD1. Germline V CDR1 and CDR2: SGHDT, YYEEEE. After removal of 3 bases from V and 5 bases from J, the junction contained 3 bases not matched to a gene. CDR3 length: 13 residues. The CDR3 here is CASSWNRGHEQYF. CDR3 coding DNA: TGTGCCAGCAGCTGGAACAGGGGGCACGAGCAGTACTTC.

The rearrangement uses TRBV7-2 and TRBJ2-7; D is possibly TRBD1 or TRBD2 (6 bases each). The CDR3 is made up of 17 amino acids. V dropped 2 bases and J dropped 2 bases, with 19 bases sitting between them. Germline V gene lookup returns CDR1 SGHTA and CDR2 FQGNSA. The CDR3 DNA is TGTGCCAGCAGCTTAATATTAGAGGGGGGAAAAGCCTACGAGCAGTACTTC. Amino acid sequence: CASSLILEGGKAYEQYF. The full variable domain, completed using reference TRBV7-2 and TRBJ2-7, is GAGVSQSPSNKVTEKGKDVELRCDPISGHTALYWYRQSLGQGLEFLIYFQGNSAPDKSGLPSDRFSAERTGGSVSTLTIQRTQQEDSAVYLCASSLILEGGKAYEQYFGPGTRLTVT.

CDR3 nucleotide sequence: TGTGCCAGCAGCTTGTCGACAGTCTATGGCTACACCTTC. Translation: CASSLSTVYGYTF. The rearrangement joins TRBV7-2 to TRBJ1-2, with D perhaps matching TRBD1 (5 bases). The germline gives CDR1 SGHTA, CDR2 FQGNSA. V was trimmed by 3 bases and J by 4 bases, leaving 9 bases between them. The CDR3 length is 13 residues. Based on the CDR3 plus reference TRBV7-2 and TRBJ1-2, the full variable domain is GAGVSQSPSNKVTEKGKDVELRCDPISGHTALYWYRQSLGQGLEFLIYFQGNSAPDKSGLPSDRFSAERTGGSVSTLTIQRTQQEDSAVYLCASSLSTVYGYTFGSGTRLTVV.

The gene calls are TRBV14 and TRBJ1-4; D remains unclear. Germline CDR1 reads SGHDN; CDR2 reads FVKESK. This CDR3 contains 15 residues. V lost 1 base and J lost 5, with 11 bases in between. CDR3 coding DNA: TGTGCCAGCAGCCAAGTTCACACCCCGAATGAAAAACTGTTTTTT. The encoded protein is CASSQVHTPNEKLFF.